The 9 T cell receptor beta chains given below trace back to one sample, sequenced in a study of T cell changes during pregnancy in multiple sclerosis. TCRdb's table, derived via immunoSEQ multiplex PCR, lists solely in-frame clones and lacks some. The table includes roughly 40,000 clones, roughly 90% detected once. Sequenced material: CD8+ T cells from peripheral blood mononuclear cells, taken in the first trimester of pregnancy. These receptor sequences come from a female donor with multiple sclerosis, enrolled in a pregnancy study.

CDR3 sequence: CASVTGTGVEKLFF. The CDR3 nucleotides are TGTGCCAGCGTTACCGGGACAGGGGTTGAAAAACTGTTTTTT. V gene TRBV2 combines with J gene TRBJ1-4; 10 bases line up with TRBD1. The junction had 7 bases not matched to a gene; V was cut back by 8 bases and J by 7 bases. The germline CDR1 and CDR2 sequences are SNHLY and FYNNEI. The CDR3 runs 14 residues.

V usage is TRBV5-6 and J usage is TRBJ1-2, with TRBD1 matching 9 bases. The CDR3 runs 16 residues. Germline values: CDR1 SGHDT, CDR2 YYEEEE. The V and J ends lost 2 bases and 6 bases, in that order; junction bases with no gene match: 11. CDR3 residues: CASSFLPTGGGDGYTF. The CDR3 bases are TGTGCCAGCAGCTTCTTGCCGACAGGGGGAGGGGATGGCTACACCTTC.

V is TRBV27 and J is TRBJ1-2; unclear D gene. With 3 bases removed from V and 5 bases from J, the gap between germline ends came to 16 bases. The germline CDR1 and CDR2 sequences are MNHEY and SMNVEV (reference sequence). There are 15 residues in the CDR3. This CDR3 reads CASSFRETGRYGYTF. In DNA, the CDR3 is TGTGCCAGCAGTTTCAGAGAGACTGGCCGTTATGGCTACACCTTC.

This chain links TRBV2 with TRBJ2-7, with TRBD1 matching 9 bases. Germline V gene lookup returns CDR1 SNHLY and CDR2 FYNNEI. The CDR3 runs 13 residues. Losses at the gene ends were 8 bases for V and 3 bases for J; bases not matched to a gene: 5. The CDR3: CASEGTGSYEQYF. The CDR3 DNA follows: TGTGCCAGCGAGGGGACAGGGAGCTACGAGCAGTACTTC.

The V call is TRBV7-9, the J call TRBJ2-5; possibly TRBD2 for D (6 bases). Germline V gene data show CDR1 as SEHNR and CDR2 as FQNEAQ (reference sequence). V was shortened by 7 bases and J by 1 base, with 10 bases between the two germline ends. The CDR3 is 13 residues long. The CDR3 region has the DNA TGTGCCAGCACCTTGGGGGGCCAAGAGACCCAGTACTTC. The encoded protein is CASTLGGQETQYF.

The gene calls are TRBV25-1 and TRBJ2-7, with 7 bases lining up with TRBD1. V was clipped by 7 bases and J by 9 bases; unmatched bases: 9. Germline V gives CDR1 MGHDK, CDR2 SYGVNS. The CDR3 has 12 amino acids. CDR3 DNA sequence: TGTGCCAGCAAAAGACAGGGCGTTGGGCAGTACTTC. Amino acid sequence: CASKRQGVGQYF.

This clone was detected once. The chain links TRBV19 to TRBJ1-2; D is perhaps TRBD1 (6 bases). From germline, CDR1 is LNHDA and CDR2 SQIVND (reference sequence). The CDR3 is made up of 14 amino acids. V was trimmed by 9 bases and J by 1 base, leaving 15 bases between them. Written as DNA, the CDR3 is TGTGCCAGCCTAGGGCAGGGGCTTAACTATGGCTACACCTTC. Amino acid sequence: CASLGQGLNYGYTF.

V usage is TRBV5-6 and J usage is TRBJ1-1, with D unclear. The CDR3 runs 13 residues. V lost 0 bases, J lost 4 bases, and 7 bases lay in between. CDR1 is SGHDT, CDR2 YYEEEE, per germline. The CDR3 region is CASSLGSATEAFF. The CDR3 DNA is TGTGCCAGCAGCTTGGGAAGCGCCACTGAAGCTTTCTTT.

This clone has just one count. Written as DNA, the CDR3 is TGCGCCAGCAGCCAAGTACAGGGATGGAATGAAAAACTGTTTTTT. Amino acid sequence: CASSQVQGWNEKLFF. V and J are TRBV4-1 and TRBJ1-4; D is possibly TRBD1 (6 bases). The CDR3 has 15 amino acids. Germline CDR1 and CDR2: MGHRA and YSYEKL. V was trimmed by 1 base and J by 5 bases, leaving 11 bases between them.